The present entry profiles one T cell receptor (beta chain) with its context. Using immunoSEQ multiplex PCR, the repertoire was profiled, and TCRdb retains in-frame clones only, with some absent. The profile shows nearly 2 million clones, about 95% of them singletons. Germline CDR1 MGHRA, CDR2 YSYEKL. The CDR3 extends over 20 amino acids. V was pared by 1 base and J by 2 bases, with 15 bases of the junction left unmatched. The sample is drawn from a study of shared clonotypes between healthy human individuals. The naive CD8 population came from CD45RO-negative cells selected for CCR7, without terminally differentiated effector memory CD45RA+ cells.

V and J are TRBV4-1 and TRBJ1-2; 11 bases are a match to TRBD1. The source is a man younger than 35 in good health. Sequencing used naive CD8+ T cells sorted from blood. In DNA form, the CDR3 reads TGCGCCAGCAGCCAAGGAGGGCCCAGGACAGGGGGCTTGTCCAACTATGGCTACACCTTC. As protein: CASSQGGPRTGGLSNYGYTF.